The 27 T cell receptor beta chains listed next were all sequenced from one sample in a study of T cell repertoires in cytomegalovirus infection. TCRdb independently ran MiXCR on the reads; one entry per CDR3 protein. The sample holds 250,000 to 300,000 distinct CDR3 sequences, around 20% seen once. For these receptors, no antigen is known. Sample: cultured PBMCs, taken from culture after CMV antigen stimulation. The receptors come from a human donor in good health (CMV status not recorded). Some clones in this sample may be carry-over from other donors' samples.

The chain carries TRBV11-2 and TRBJ2-3, with D possibly being TRBD2 (5 bases). V shed 4 bases and J shed 3 bases, with 11 bases lying between them. Germline loops: CDR1 SGHAT, CDR2 FQNNGV. This CDR3 contains 14 residues. CDR3 sequence reads: CASSSSGITDTQYF. The CDR3, as DNA: TGTGCCAGCAGCTCATCCGGGATAACAGATACGCAGTATTTT.

V is TRBV4-3 and J is TRBJ1-2; perhaps TRBD1 as D (5 bases). Deletions cut 0 bases from V and 4 bases from J, with 12 bases between. CDR1 and CDR2 from the germline V gene are LGHNA and YSLEER. This CDR3 has 15 amino acids. The CDR3 coding sequence is TGCGCCAGCAGCCAAGATCCTGGGGCATCCTATGGCTACACCTTC. Translating gives CASSQDPGASYGYTF.

This clonotype has only a few counts. This chain joins TRBV11-2 and TRBJ1-1, with D unresolved. The CDR3 length is 13 residues. Trimming shortened V by 5 bases and J by 8 bases, and 15 bases separated the two germline ends. The germline gives CDR1 SGHAT, CDR2 FQNNGV. The CDR3 region has the DNA TGTGCCAGCAGCCCAACATCGGGGAGCGAAGCTTTCTTT. The encoded protein is CASSPTSGSEAFF.

This clonotype has just a few counts. The V gene is TRBV7-8, the J gene TRBJ2-1; 12 bases match TRBD2. The CDR3 is 17 residues long. V shed 5 bases, J shed 7 bases, and the junction held 12 bases outside the gene matches. In germline, CDR1 is SGHVS, CDR2 FQNEAQ. The CDR3 DNA is TGTGCCAGCAGCGGACGCCTAGCGGGAGGGCCGGGAAATGAGCAGTTCTTC. Translated: CASSGRLAGGPGNEQFF.

The sample holds a few counts of this clonotype. The chain employs TRBV4-3 and TRBJ1-2; no reliable D call. The CDR3 sequence is 14 residues long. Trimming cost V 0 bases and J 6 bases, with 11 bases left between them. CDR1 is LGHNA and CDR2 is YSLEER in the germline V gene. The CDR3 DNA follows: TGCGCCAGCAGCCAAGATGGAGGAAGTGATGGCTACACCTTC. Its translation: CASSQDGGSDGYTF.

This clonotype was seen a handful of times. The chain combines TRBV6-6 with TRBJ2-1; 7 positions match TRBD2. V shed 2 bases, J shed 8 bases, and the junction held 0 bases outside the gene matches. CDR3 size: 12 residues. The germline CDR1 and CDR2 sequences are MNHNY and SVGAGI (reference sequence). The CDR3, as DNA: TGTGCCAGCAGTTACCGGGGGGATGAGCAGTTCTTC. Protein sequence: CASSYRGDEQFF.

The chain couples TRBV2 to TRBJ2-1; D gene uncertain. This CDR3 spans 13 amino acids. V was clipped by 1 base and J by 4 bases, with 5 bases between them. Germline CDR1 reads SNHLY; CDR2 reads FYNNEI. The CDR3 loop is CASSEVGYNEQFF. The CDR3 region has the DNA TGTGCCAGCAGTGAAGTAGGTTACAATGAGCAGTTCTTC.

The sample holds a few counts of this clonotype. The genes are TRBV4-3 and TRBJ1-5; 7 nucleotides line up with TRBD1. CDR3 size: 15 residues. Germline lookup yields CDR1 LGHNA and CDR2 YSLEER. V lost 0 bases to trimming and J lost 7 bases; unmatched junction nucleotides: 6. The CDR3 nucleotides are TGCGCCAGCAGCCAAGATGGCCAGGGGGAACAGCCCCAGCATTTT. Protein sequence: CASSQDGQGEQPQHF.

This clonotype appeared a few times. The rearrangement links TRBV4-3 to TRBJ2-1; the match to TRBD2 covers 8 bases. V trimming: 0 bases; J trimming: 3 bases; junction bases outside the gene matches: 1. Per germline, CDR1 LGHNA and CDR2 YSLEER. CDR3 size: 15 residues. The CDR3 protein is CASSQELAVYNEQFF. The CDR3 nucleotides read TGCGCCAGCAGCCAAGAACTAGCGGTCTACAATGAGCAGTTCTTC.

Only a few counts were recorded for this clonotype. The V gene is TRBV6-2 or TRBV6-3, the J gene TRBJ2-5, with TRBD2 identical over 9 bases. In germline, CDR1 is MNHEY, CDR2 SVGEGT. J gave up 4 bases and V 0 bases, and 6 bases lay outside the gene matches. The CDR3 sequence is 16 residues long. CDR3 DNA sequence: TGTGCCAGCAGTTACTCGTTCGCGGGAGGGCCAGAGACCCAGTACTTC. Encoded protein: CASSYSFAGGPETQYF.

This clonotype was counted many times. This chain uses TRBV7-2 with TRBJ1-1; weak D call: TRBD1 (5 bases). The CDR3 totals 15 residues. The V and J ends lost 1 base and 1 base respectively, with 10 bases between them. Germline CDR1 is SGHTA and CDR2 is FQGNSA. The CDR3 DNA reads TGTGCCAGCAGCTTAGGGGGGTGGGGGAACACTGAAGCTTTCTTT. Residues: CASSLGGWGNTEAFF. The full variable domain, with the rest looked up from reference TRBV7-2 and TRBJ1-1, is GAGVSQSPSNKVTEKGKDVELRCDPISGHTALYWYRQSLGQGLEFLIYFQGNSAPDKSGLPSDRFSAERTGGSVSTLTIQRTQQEDSAVYLCASSLGGWGNTEAFFGQGTRLTVV.

V gene TRBV18 combines with J gene TRBJ2-6; D possibly corresponds to TRBD1 (6 bases). CDR3 size: 14 residues. V lost 3 bases to trimming and J lost 11 bases, with 14 bases between them. Germline CDR1 reads KGHSH; CDR2 reads LQKENI. For the CDR3, the DNA is TGTGCCAGCTCACCTGGACAGCTATTTTACGTCCTGACTTTC. This encodes CASSPGQLFYVLTF.

The rearrangement links TRBV12-3 or TRBV12-4 to TRBJ1-1; D not certain. Trimming stripped 4 bases from V and 3 bases from J, with 9 bases between. The CDR3 extends over 13 amino acids. Written as DNA, the CDR3 is TGTGCCAGCAGTTCAGGCGGATACACTGAAGCTTTCTTT. Translating gives CASSSGGYTEAFF.

The chain has TRBV6-5 and TRBJ2-6, with 9 bases aligning to TRBD1. The germline CDR1 and CDR2 sequences are MNHEY and SVGAGI. J lost 0 bases, V lost 3 bases, and 9 bases had no gene match. The CDR3 is made up of 19 amino acids. CDR3 protein: CASSYSGQGGFSGANVLTF. In nucleotides, the CDR3 is TGTGCCAGCAGTTATTCGGGACAGGGCGGCTTCTCTGGGGCCAACGTCCTGACTTTC.

This clonotype was observed a few times. The chain joins TRBV11-3 to TRBJ2-3; TRBD2 matches at 10 bases. In germline, CDR1 is SGHNT, CDR2 YENEEA. The CDR3 length is 16 residues. V shed 2 bases, J shed 3 bases, and the junction held 5 bases outside the gene matches. DNA of the CDR3: TGTGCCAGCAGCTTATCCCAGCGGGAGGGGACAGATACGCAGTATTTT. This encodes CASSLSQREGTDTQYF. Filled out from reference TRBV11-3 and TRBJ2-3, the complete variable domain reads EAGVVQSPRYKIIEKKQPVAFWCNPISGHNTLYWYLQNLGQGPELLIRYENEEAVDDSQLPKDRFSAERLKGVDSTLKIQPAELGDSAVYLCASSLSQREGTDTQYFGPGTRLTVL.

As concerns this clonotype: A read error may be the cause here, since a much bigger clone is one base away. This chain connects TRBV12-3 or TRBV12-4 to TRBJ2-7; D may be TRBD2 (6 bases). The CDR3 runs 13 residues. V was clipped by 8 bases and J by 2 bases, with 13 bases between them. DNA of the CDR3: TGTGCCAGCGGGTCGGGAGTAGCCTACGAGCAGTACTTC. Its translation is CASGSGVAYEQYF.

This sequence joins TRBV7-2 and TRBJ2-1; D perhaps matches TRBD2 (6 bases). The CDR3 extends over 13 amino acids. The germline CDR1 and CDR2 sequences are SGHTA and FQGNSA. The germline V and J ends were trimmed by 5 bases and 8 bases, with 13 bases remaining between them. CDR3 coding DNA: TGTGCCAGCAGCCCTCAGACTAGTTATGAGCAGTTCTTC. This gives the protein CASSPQTSYEQFF.

The CDR3 DNA reads TGTGCCAGCAGCAAAGAGGTGGGACCGAGCTACAATGAGCAGTTCTTC. Residues: CASSKEVGPSYNEQFF. This sequence joins TRBV7-6 and TRBJ2-1, with D possibly called TRBD1 or TRBD2 (5 bases each). Germline V gene sequence: CDR1 SGHVS, CDR2 FNYEAQ. The V end lost 5 bases, the J end lost 3 bases, and 17 bases lay between the germline ends. The CDR3 totals 16 residues.

The chain combines TRBV13 with TRBJ2-3; maybe TRBD2 (6 bases). Germline V gene lookup returns CDR1 PRHDT and CDR2 FYEKMQ (reference sequence). CDR3 size: 14 residues. Trimming shortened V by 2 bases and J by 4 bases, and 10 bases separated the two germline ends. DNA for the CDR3: TGTGCCAGCAGCTTAAGACGGGAGTCAGATACGCAGTATTTT. Its protein product is CASSLRRESDTQYF.

The chain is built from TRBV20-1 and TRBJ2-7; D unresolved. Per germline, CDR1 DFQATT and CDR2 SNEGSKA (reference sequence). The germline V and J ends were trimmed by 5 bases and 0 bases, with 14 bases remaining between them. The CDR3 is made up of 14 amino acids. CDR3 coding DNA: TGCAGTGCTTCCAAATCCGCGAGCTCCTACGAGCAGTACTTC. This encodes CSASKSASSYEQYF.

This clonotype was counted only a few times. CDR3 sequence: CASSPRDTYYEQYV. The CDR3 coding sequence is TGTGCCAGCAGCCCCCGGGACACCTACTACGAGCAGTACGTC. The rearrangement uses TRBV5-6 and TRBJ2-7; tentatively, D is TRBD1 (6 bases). Trimming took off 4 bases at V and 3 bases at J, with 14 bases between the two ends. The CDR3 loop spans 14 amino acids. Looked up from germline, CDR1 is SGHDT and CDR2 is YYEEEE.

This clonotype was picked up a small number of times. The chain couples TRBV4-3 to TRBJ1-5; D uncertain. Trimming took 0 bases from V and 3 from J, leaving 9 bases between them. This CDR3 spans 15 amino acids. Germline CDR1 is LGHNA and CDR2 is YSLEER. Here the CDR3 reads CASSQDTRNNQPQHF. In nucleotides, the CDR3 is TGCGCCAGCAGCCAAGATACCAGGAACAATCAGCCCCAGCATTTT.

The J gene is TRBJ2-1, the V gene TRBV7-9; D is uncertain. This CDR3 is built from 15 residues. Germline-derived CDR1 and CDR2 are SEHNR and FQNEAQ (reference sequence). V lost 2 bases, J lost 4 bases, and 12 bases lay in between. The CDR3 DNA follows: TGTGCCAGCAGCTTATCTCCCAGCTATTACAATGAGCAGTTCTTC. Its protein is CASSLSPSYYNEQFF.

This clonotype was seen ten or more times. This sequence joins TRBV6-1 and TRBJ1-2, with TRBD1 matching over 9 bases. The CDR3 has 13 residues. V lost 6 bases, J lost 8 bases, and 7 bases stayed unmatched. Germline CDR1 MNHNS, CDR2 SASEGT. Here the CDR3 DNA reads TGTGCCAGCAGGACGGGACAGGGTAGAGGCTACACCTTC. It is translated as CASRTGQGRGYTF.

V gene TRBV30 combines with J gene TRBJ2-1; D ambiguous. V dropped 0 bases and J dropped 6 bases, with 9 bases sitting between them. The CDR3 is 13 amino acids. Germline CDR1 GTSNPN, CDR2 SVGIG (reference sequence). CDR3 residues: CAWSVSNRNEQFF. The CDR3 DNA reads as TGTGCCTGGAGTGTATCGAACCGCAATGAGCAGTTCTTC.

This clonotype has more than one count but fewer than ten. This rearrangement joins TRBV7-9 to TRBJ1-2, with D hard to call. The CDR3 length is 15 residues. The V end lost 5 bases, the J end lost 5 bases, and 18 bases lay between the germline ends. In germline, CDR1 is SEHNR, CDR2 FQNEAQ (reference sequence). The CDR3 spells CASSPQRSIPYGYTF. The DNA for the CDR3 is TGTGCCAGCAGCCCACAGCGCTCAATTCCTTATGGCTACACCTTC.

This clonotype was detected many times. The chain employs TRBV7-7 and TRBJ2-5; 13 bases agree with TRBD2. The CDR3 has 15 amino acids. Germline V lookup: CDR1 SSHAT, CDR2 FNYEAQ (reference sequence). J was trimmed by 5 bases and V by 5 bases; bases with no gene match: 5. The CDR3: CASSPRLAGGETQYF. The CDR3 DNA follows: TGTGCCAGCAGCCCGAGACTAGCGGGAGGCGAGACCCAGTACTTC.